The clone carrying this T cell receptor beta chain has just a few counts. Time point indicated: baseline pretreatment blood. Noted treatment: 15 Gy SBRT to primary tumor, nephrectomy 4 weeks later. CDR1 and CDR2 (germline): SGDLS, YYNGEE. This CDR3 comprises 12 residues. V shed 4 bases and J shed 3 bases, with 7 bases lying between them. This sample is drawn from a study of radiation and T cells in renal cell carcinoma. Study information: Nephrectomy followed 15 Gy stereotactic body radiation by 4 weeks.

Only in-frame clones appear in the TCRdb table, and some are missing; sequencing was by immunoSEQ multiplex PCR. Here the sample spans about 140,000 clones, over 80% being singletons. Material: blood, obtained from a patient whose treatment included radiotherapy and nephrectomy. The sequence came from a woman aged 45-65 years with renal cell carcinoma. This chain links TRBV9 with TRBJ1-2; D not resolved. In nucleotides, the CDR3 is TGTGCCAGCAGCACCGCGCACTATGGCTACACCTTC. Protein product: CASSTAHYGYTF.